The 24 T cell receptor beta chains below all came from one sample that was sequenced in a study of vaccination effects on CD4 cells after COVID-19. The table came from immunoSEQ multiplex PCR; TCRdb's copy has only in-frame clones and leaves some out. The sample lists around 45,000 clones, roughly 72% occurring once. Ahead of sequencing, the ViraFEST assay grew antigen-specific CD4+ T cells using viral peptide pools. A 10-day culture period preceded the isolation of CD4+ T cells. Testing of the vaccine recipients showed negative nucleocapsid antibodies and no prior SARS-CoV-2 infection. Their specific antigens are unknown. The sample consisted of CD4+ T cells from PBMCs cultured with SARS-CoV-2 spike peptides, taken before COVID-19 vaccination. These receptors were obtained from a human donor who received a COVID-19 vaccine.

This clone occurred a few times. The CDR3 protein is CASSVGQRLNSPLHF. Written as DNA, the CDR3 is TGTGCCAGCAGCGTAGGCCAGAGATTAAATTCACCCCTCCACTTT. V usage is TRBV9 and J usage is TRBJ1-6; D is unclear. The CDR3 runs 15 residues. The V gene lost 0 bases and the J gene lost 7 bases, with 11 bases spanning the gap. Germline values: CDR1 SGDLS, CDR2 YYNGEE.

The CDR3 spells CASNSVGRSPLHF. The CDR3 DNA is TGTGCCAGCAATTCGGTGGGGCGGTCACCCCTCCACTTT. The chain combines TRBV28 with TRBJ1-6, with a tentative D call TRBD1 (5 bases). Germline CDR1 MDHEN, CDR2 SYDVKM. The CDR3 covers 13 residues. The V and J ends lost 7 bases and 10 bases respectively, with 14 bases between them.

This clone was seen just once. V is TRBV5-5 and J is TRBJ2-5, with D tentatively TRBD1 (5 bases). The V and J ends lost 4 bases and 2 bases respectively, with 12 bases between them. This CDR3 is built from 14 residues. CDR1 SGHKS and CDR2 YYEKEE come from the germline V gene (reference sequence). The CDR3 coding sequence is TGTGCCAGCAGCGCCTCGCCAGGGCAAGAGACCCAGTACTTC. It encodes CASSASPGQETQYF.

The V call is TRBV27, the J call TRBJ1-1, with D perhaps TRBD1 (6 bases). The CDR3 extends over 14 amino acids. V was pared by 4 bases and J by 6 bases, with 15 bases between. Germline CDR1 is MNHEY and CDR2 is SMNVEV (reference sequence). CDR3 sequence: CASSSRDKRAEAFF. DNA of the CDR3: TGTGCCAGCAGTTCCCGGGACAAAAGGGCTGAAGCTTTCTTT.

This rearrangement joins TRBV19 to TRBJ1-2; possibly TRBD1 for D (6 bases). Germline lookup yields CDR1 LNHDA and CDR2 SQIVND (reference sequence). V lost 5 bases and J lost 12, with 13 bases in between. The CDR3 has 11 amino acids. The CDR3 nucleotides are TGTGCCAGTAGTCAGGACAGCCATCACACCTTC. Encoded protein: CASSQDSHHTF.

The chain links TRBV11-2 to TRBJ2-2; D tentatively reads TRBD1 or TRBD2 (5 bases each). This CDR3 comprises 17 residues. Germline-derived CDR1 and CDR2 are SGHAT and FQNNGV. Between the trimmed V and J ends, which lost 4 bases and 6 bases, there was a span of 21 bases. The CDR3: CASSSSGTLPRAGELFF. The CDR3 nucleotides are TGTGCCAGCAGCTCATCCGGGACCCTACCACGCGCCGGGGAGCTGTTTTTT.

The CDR3 DNA follows: TGCGCCAGCAGTCTTGGGGGTAGCGGGGGGCCCCCCTACAATGAGCAGTTCTTC. It translates to CASSLGGSGGPPYNEQFF. The gene calls are TRBV5-1 and TRBJ2-1; 10 bases fit TRBD2. Trimming took 5 bases from V and 2 from J; bases not matched to a gene: 13. CDR1 is SGHRS and CDR2 is YFSETQ in the germline V gene. The CDR3 is 18 amino acids.

The V call is TRBV2, the J call TRBJ2-3; 7 positions match TRBD2. From germline, CDR1 is SNHLY and CDR2 FYNNEI. Trimming took 8 bases from V and 2 from J; bases not matched to a gene: 7. This CDR3 comprises 14 residues. The CDR3 loop is CASVPGLNTDTQYF. DNA for the CDR3: TGTGCCAGCGTCCCGGGACTAAACACAGATACGCAGTATTTT.

The V call is TRBV28, the J call TRBJ1-2; D is perhaps TRBD1 (5 bases). The CDR3 is 13 amino acids. The V end lost 9 bases, the J end lost 8 bases, and 19 bases lay between the germline ends. Germline-derived CDR1 and CDR2 are MDHEN and SYDVKM. This CDR3 reads CASGGGPGGGYTF. The CDR3 nucleotides are TGTGCCAGTGGCGGGGGTCCAGGAGGGGGCTACACCTTC.

This rearrangement joins TRBV19 to TRBJ2-6, with D maybe TRBD1 (5 bases). Per germline, CDR1 LNHDA and CDR2 SQIVND (reference sequence). V was clipped by 3 bases and J by 0 bases, with 9 bases between them. This CDR3 region has 16 residues. The CDR3 DNA reads TGTGCCAGTAGTATGACAGTTAACTCTGGGGCCAACGTCCTGACTTTC. Amino acid sequence: CASSMTVNSGANVLTF. Full variable domain (rest looked up from reference TRBV19 and TRBJ2-6): DGGITQSPKYLFRKEGQNVTLSCEQNLNHDAMYWYRQDPGQGLRLIYYSQIVNDFQKGDIAEGYSVSREKKESFPLTVTSAQKNPTAFYLCASSMTVNSGANVLTFGAGSRLTVL.

This clone was observed a few times. The J gene is TRBJ2-2, the V gene TRBV6-2 or TRBV6-3; no firm D call. The CDR3 has 15 amino acids. The germline CDR1 and CDR2 sequences are MNHEY and SVGEGT. Trimming took off 0 bases at V and 1 base at J, with 6 bases between the two ends. The CDR3 protein is CASSYSGLNTGELFF. For the CDR3, the DNA is TGTGCCAGCAGTTACTCGGGGTTGAACACCGGGGAGCTGTTTTTT.

The chain has TRBV18 and TRBJ2-6, with D perhaps matching TRBD1 (6 bases). In germline, CDR1 is KGHSH, CDR2 LQKENI. With 3 bases removed from V and 1 base from J, the gap between germline ends came to 7 bases. This CDR3 is built from 15 residues. The CDR3 nucleotides read TGTGCCAGCTCACCCCAGGGGTCTGGGGCCAACGTCCTGACTTTC. It is translated as CASSPQGSGANVLTF.

The chain combines TRBV5-1 with TRBJ2-7; a weak D match, TRBD1 (6 bases). Germline V CDR1 and CDR2: SGHRS, YFSETQ. V shed 0 bases and J shed 6 bases, with 10 bases lying between them. CDR3 size: 13 residues. CDR3 DNA sequence: TGCGCCAGCAGCTTGGCGGCAGGGGCCGAGCAGTACGTC. Amino acids: CASSLAAGAEQYV.

This chain connects TRBV18 to TRBJ1-4; 7 positions match TRBD1. CDR3 length equals 14 residues. Trimming removed 4 bases from V and 5 bases from J; junction bases left unmatched: 4. Germline CDR1 reads KGHSH; CDR2 reads LQKENI. The CDR3 reads CASSLGQRNEKLFF. DNA of the CDR3: TGTGCCAGCTCACTGGGACAGCGCAATGAAAAACTGTTTTTT.

J is TRBJ1-4 and V is TRBV5-1, with D unresolved. There are 15 residues in the CDR3. Germline CDR1 SGHRS, CDR2 YFSETQ. V was trimmed by 0 bases and J by 8 bases, leaving 14 bases between them. In nucleotides, the CDR3 is TGCGCCAGCAGCTTGGGGATACCGAGCAGGGAAAAACTGTTTTTT. Translation: CASSLGIPSREKLFF.

This chain links TRBV12-5 with TRBJ2-2; no clear D. The CDR3 runs to 12 residues. V was trimmed by 0 bases and J by 5 bases, leaving 1 base between them. Germline loops: CDR1 LGHNT, CDR2 FRNRAP. CDR3 region: CASGLVTGELFF. Here the CDR3 DNA reads TGTGCTAGTGGTTTGGTGACCGGGGAGCTGTTTTTT. The whole variable domain, remainder taken from reference TRBV12-5 and TRBJ2-2, is DARVTQTPRHKVTEMGQEVTMRCQPILGHNTVFWYRQTMMQGLELLAYFRNRAPLDDSGMPKDRFSAEMPDATLATLKIQPSEPRDSAVYFCASGLVTGELFFGEGSRLTVL.

There are a few counts of this clone. The CDR3: CASSYHRDSTEAFF. CDR3 nucleotide sequence: TGTGCCAGCAGTTACCACAGGGATAGCACTGAAGCTTTCTTT. The V and J genes are TRBV6-5 and TRBJ1-1; D perhaps matches TRBD1 (6 bases). The germline gives CDR1 MNHEY, CDR2 SVGAGI. This CDR3 has 14 amino acids. Between the trimmed V and J ends, which lost 2 bases and 4 bases, there was a span of 11 bases.

V gene TRBV7-2 combines with J gene TRBJ2-1; tentatively, D is TRBD2 (6 bases). Germline CDR1 and CDR2: SGHTA and FQGNSA. The CDR3 extends over 14 amino acids. The V and J ends lost 1 base and 7 bases respectively, with 11 bases between them. CDR3: CASSLDRSGNEQFF. The CDR3 nucleotides are TGTGCCAGCAGCTTAGATCGGAGCGGGAATGAGCAGTTCTTC.

The gene calls are TRBV27 and TRBJ2-1; 8 bases are shared with TRBD1. Losses at the gene ends were 8 bases for V and 6 bases for J; bases not matched to a gene: 6. Germline V gene data show CDR1 as MNHEY and CDR2 as SMNVEV (reference sequence). The CDR3 sequence is 13 residues long. Here the CDR3 reads CASSGDRFNEQFF. For the CDR3, the DNA is TGTGCCAGCTCAGGGGACAGGTTCAATGAGCAGTTCTTC.

The CDR3 DNA reads as TGTGCCAGCAGCCAGGACCATAACACTGAAGCTTTCTTT. Residues: CASSQDHNTEAFF. The J gene is TRBJ1-1, the V gene TRBV11-2; D call uncertain. CDR1 and CDR2 (germline): SGHAT, FQNNGV. The ends were cut back, 5 bases at V and 2 bases at J, with 9 bases in the middle. The CDR3 is 13 residues long.

This sequence joins TRBV11-2 and TRBJ2-7; no firm D call. This CDR3 contains 14 residues. V shed 5 bases and J shed 3 bases, with 14 bases lying between them. In germline, CDR1 is SGHAT, CDR2 FQNNGV. This chain's CDR3 is CASSIGPAYYEQYV. CDR3 in DNA: TGTGCCAGCAGCATCGGACCGGCCTACTACGAGCAGTACGTC.

This clone was counted a few times. The CDR3 loop reads CASSPARGGYTF. DNA for the CDR3: TGTGCCAGCTCACCAGCGAGAGGTGGCTACACCTTC. The V call is TRBV18, the J call TRBJ1-2; D remains ambiguous. CDR3 length equals 12 residues. The V end was cut by 2 bases, the J end by 7 bases, with 8 bases between. Germline CDR1 KGHSH, CDR2 LQKENI.

In the case of this clone: This sample includes further DNA sequences coding for the same CDR3. The genes are TRBV7-9 and TRBJ1-4; tentatively, D is TRBD1 (5 bases). The CDR3 is 15 residues long. Trimming removed 1 base at V and 1 base at J, with 7 bases between. The germline V gene has CDR1 SEHNR and CDR2 FQNEAQ (reference sequence). CDR3 in DNA: TGTGCCAGCAGCTTAGTCCAGGGAACTAATGAAAAACTGTTTTTT. Protein sequence: CASSLVQGTNEKLFF.

The chain recombines TRBV5-6 with TRBJ1-2; 9 nucleotides align to TRBD1. Trimming at V came to 4 bases and at J to 8 bases, leaving 6 bases not matched to a gene. Germline loops: CDR1 SGHDT, CDR2 YYEEEE. This CDR3 is 13 amino acids long. CDR3 nucleotides: TGTGCCAGCAGCGGACAGGGGATAGGGGGCTACACCTTC. It yields the protein CASSGQGIGGYTF.